This passage covers 9 T cell receptor beta chains from one sample sequenced in a study of shared clonotypes between healthy human individuals. Using immunoSEQ multiplex PCR, the repertoire was profiled, and TCRdb retains in-frame clones only, with some absent. The sample contains 2 million to 2.5 million clones, over 85% of which appear only once. Sample: naive CD4+ T cells from PBMCs. Subset defined: CD45RA+ positively selected. The receptors shown here come from a man younger than 30 in good health. Some clones in this sample may be carry-over from other donors' samples.

The chain couples TRBV27 to TRBJ2-3, with D unclear. The CDR3 length is 14 residues. The V end was cut by 5 bases, the J end by 11 bases, with 20 bases between. Germline-derived CDR1 and CDR2 are MNHEY and SMNVEV (reference sequence). The CDR3 DNA follows: TGTGCCAGCAGTCCCTCCGATTCACCGGGTCAGCAGTATTTT. Translating it yields CASSPSDSPGQQYF.

V and J are TRBV5-1 and TRBJ2-7; D not certain. Trimming stripped 2 bases from V and 3 bases from J, with 9 bases between. Germline values: CDR1 SGHRS, CDR2 YFSETQ. The CDR3 loop spans 13 amino acids. The CDR3 loop is CASSFSEGYEQYF. Written as DNA, the CDR3 is TGCGCCAGCAGCTTTTCGGAAGGCTACGAGCAGTACTTC.

DNA of the CDR3: TGCAGCGTTGAGTCTAGCGGGAGGTGGATTAATGAGCAGTTCTTC. Protein sequence: CSVESSGRWINEQFF. The rearrangement links TRBV29-1 to TRBJ2-1, with 11 bases aligning to TRBD2. The V gene end was trimmed by 3 bases and the J gene end by 7 bases; junction bases not matched to a gene: 8. The CDR3 has 15 residues. Germline loops: CDR1 SQVTM, CDR2 ANQGSEA.

The CDR3 region is CASSQWGGRVLGEQFF. The CDR3 DNA reads as TGTGCCAGCAGCCAATGGGGCGGGAGGGTATTGGGTGAGCAGTTCTTC. This sequence joins TRBV4-2 and TRBJ2-1; 9 bases agree with TRBD2. CDR3 size: 16 residues. CDR1 is LGHNA, CDR2 YNFKEQ, per germline. Unmatched junction bases numbered 11, after V lost 2 bases and J lost 9 bases.

For this clone: Other DNA sequences in the sample encode the same CDR3. The V and J genes are TRBV18 and TRBJ2-2; the match to TRBD2 covers 8 bases. Trimming at V came to 1 base and at J to 5 bases, leaving 6 bases not matched to a gene. CDR3 length equals 16 residues. Germline CDR1 KGHSH, CDR2 LQKENI. The CDR3 reads CASSPLSGSNTGELFF. In nucleotides, the CDR3 is TGTGCCAGCTCACCACTCAGCGGGAGTAATACCGGGGAGCTGTTTTTT.

The chain links TRBV5-1 to TRBJ2-3, with TRBD2 matching 7 bases. The germline gives CDR1 SGHRS, CDR2 YFSETQ. After removal of 3 bases from V and 0 bases from J, the junction contained 7 bases not matched to a gene. This CDR3 is built from 16 residues. CDR3 DNA sequence: TGCGCCAGCAGCTCCTTAGCGGGCGTAAGCACAGATACGCAGTATTTT. Protein product: CASSSLAGVSTDTQYF. The complete variable domain, with remaining parts taken from reference TRBV5-1 and TRBJ2-3, reads KAGVTQTPRYLIKTRGQQVTLSCSPISGHRSVSWYQQTPGQGLQFLFEYFSETQRNKGNFPGRFSGRQFSNSRSEMNVSTLELGDSALYLCASSSLAGVSTDTQYFGPGTRLTVL.

This rearrangement joins TRBV18 to TRBJ1-3; D is uncertain. Germline V gene lookup returns CDR1 KGHSH and CDR2 LQKENI. The CDR3 is made up of 17 amino acids. V lost 0 bases and J lost 0, with 12 bases in between. The CDR3 DNA reads as TGTGCCAGCTCACCACCGAGCGGAATATTCTCTGGAAACACCATATATTTT. This codes for CASSPPSGIFSGNTIYF.

The chain joins TRBV6-4 to TRBJ1-5, with TRBD1 matching 10 bases. Per germline, CDR1 MRHNA and CDR2 SNTAGT. The CDR3 consists of 13 residues. The junction had 0 bases not matched to a gene; V was cut back by 3 bases and J by 7 bases. Here the CDR3 reads CASSETGGQPQHF. The CDR3 nucleotides are TGTGCCAGCAGTGAGACAGGGGGCCAGCCCCAGCATTTT.

The chain links TRBV2 to TRBJ2-3; 10 nucleotides match TRBD2. CDR3 size: 15 residues. Trimming removed 3 bases from V and 4 bases from J; junction bases left unmatched: 4. Germline V gene data show CDR1 as SNHLY and CDR2 as FYNNEI. CDR3 DNA sequence: TGTGCCAGCAGTGATAGAGCGGGAGGGGCAGATACGCAGTATTTT. This codes for CASSDRAGGADTQYF.